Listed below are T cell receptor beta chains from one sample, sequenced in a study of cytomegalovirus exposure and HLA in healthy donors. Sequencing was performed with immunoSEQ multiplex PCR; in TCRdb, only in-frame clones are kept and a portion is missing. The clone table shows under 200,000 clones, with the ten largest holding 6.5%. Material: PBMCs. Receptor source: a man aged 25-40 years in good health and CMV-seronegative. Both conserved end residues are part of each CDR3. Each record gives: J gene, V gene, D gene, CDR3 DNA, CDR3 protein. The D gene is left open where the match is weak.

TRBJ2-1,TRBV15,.,TGTGCCACCAGCAGGGGCGTGGGGGGCAATGAGCAGTTCTTC,CATSRGVGGNEQFF
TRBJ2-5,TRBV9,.,TGTGCCAGCAGCGTAGCTTCGGGAGAGACCCAGTACTTC,CASSVASGETQYF
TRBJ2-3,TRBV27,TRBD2,TGTGCCAGCAGTACTAGCGGGAGAGTCCCCACAGATACGCAGTATTTT,CASSTSGRVPTDTQYF
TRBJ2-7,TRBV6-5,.,TGTGCCACCTCCTCTGGCGGGCAGTACTTC,CATSSGGQYF
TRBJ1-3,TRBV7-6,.,TGTGCCAGCAGCCGGGATGGGACATCTGGAAACACCATATATTTT,CASSRDGTSGNTIYF
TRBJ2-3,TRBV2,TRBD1,TGTGCCAGCACCGGACAGGGTGGGACAGATACGCAGTATTTT,CASTGQGGTDTQYF
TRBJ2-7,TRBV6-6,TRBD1,TGTGCCAGCAGTTACACAGGGGGCCCGCGACTCGAGCAGTACTTC,CASSYTGGPRLEQYF
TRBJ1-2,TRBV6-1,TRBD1,TGTGCGGTGGGGGACAGGGCCCGTTCTATCTTC,CAVGDRARSIF
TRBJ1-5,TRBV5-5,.,TGTGCCAGCAGCTTTGGAGGGAGCAATCAGCCCCAGCATTTT,CASSFGGSNQPQHF
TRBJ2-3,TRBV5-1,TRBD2,TGCGCCAGCAGCTTACTTAGCGGGCGTAGCACAGATACGCAGTATTTT,CASSLLSGRSTDTQYF
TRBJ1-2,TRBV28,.,TGTGCCAGCAGACTTATGGGGTCGGGGGGGCCAGGCTATGGCTACACCTTC,CASRLMGSGGPGYGYTF
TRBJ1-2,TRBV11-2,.,TGTGCCAGCAGCCCCGCCCGGGAGCACTATGGCTACACCTTC,CASSPAREHYGYTF
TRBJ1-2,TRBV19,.,TGTGCCAGTAGTATAGCAGGGGCAGGCTATGGCTACACCTTC,CASSIAGAGYGYTF
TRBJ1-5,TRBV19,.,TGTGCCAGTAGTATCTTCAGTCAAGGCAATCAGCCCCAGCATTTT,CASSIFSQGNQPQHF
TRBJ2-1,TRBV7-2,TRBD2,TGTGCCAGCAGCAAACATAGCGGGGGGTTCTACAATGAGCAGTTCTTC,CASSKHSGGFYNEQFF
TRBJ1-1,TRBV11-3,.,TGTGCCAGCGGCAGGGGAATGGACACTGAAGCTTTCTTT,CASGRGMDTEAFF
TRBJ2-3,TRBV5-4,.,TGTGCCAGCAGCTTCGGGGGGCGAGGAACAGATACGCAGTATTTT,CASSFGGRGTDTQYF
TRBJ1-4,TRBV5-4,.,TGTGCCAGCAGCTTGGACGCGAGACAGGCAAATGAAAAACTGTTTTTT,CASSLDARQANEKLFF
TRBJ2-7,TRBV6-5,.,TGTGCCAGCAGTTGGGCAGGGTCCCCCTACGAGCAGTACTTC,CASSWAGSPYEQYF
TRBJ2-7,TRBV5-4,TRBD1,TGTGCCAGCAGCTTGATTGGGACAGGGAAAGGCTACGAGCAGTACTTC,CASSLIGTGKGYEQYF
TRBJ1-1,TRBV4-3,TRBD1,TGCGCCAGCAGCCAATCCCCCGGACAGGGATTAACTGAAGCTTTCTTT,CASSQSPGQGLTEAFF
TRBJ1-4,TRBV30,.,TGTGCCTGGAGTGTAATGTCGGCTAATGAAAAACTGTTTTTT,CAWSVMSANEKLFF
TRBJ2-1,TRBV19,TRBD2,TGTGCCAGTAGGTACGAGCGGGGGGGCCACAATGAGCAGTTCTTC,CASRYERGGHNEQFF
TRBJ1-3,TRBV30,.,TGTGCCTGGAGTGGAATAACAGGGGGAAACACCATATATTTT,CAWSGITGGNTIYF
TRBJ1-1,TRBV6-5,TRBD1,TGTGCCAGCAGTCGACAGGGGAACACTGAAGCTTTCTTT,CASSRQGNTEAFF
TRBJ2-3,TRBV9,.,TGTGCCAGCAGCGTCCGCCAGACTAGCACAGATACGCAGTATTTT,CASSVRQTSTDTQYF
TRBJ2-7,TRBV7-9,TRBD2,TGTGCCAGCAGCCATCGCGGGGAGGGACTCTACTTC,CASSHRGEGLYF
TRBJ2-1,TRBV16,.,TGTGCCAGCAGCCGGGGACTTATAAGCTCCTACAATGAGCAGTTCTTC,CASSRGLISSYNEQFF
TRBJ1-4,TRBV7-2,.,TGTGCCAGCAGCACACGGGCAGGGAGGGAAAAACTGTTTTTT,CASSTRAGREKLFF
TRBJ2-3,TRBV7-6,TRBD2,TGTGCCAGCAGCTTACGGGGGGGAGACACAGATACGCAGTATTTT,CASSLRGGDTDTQYF
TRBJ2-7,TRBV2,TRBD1,TGTGCCAGCGGGACAGGGATCTGGGGCGAGCAGTACTTC,CASGTGIWGEQYF
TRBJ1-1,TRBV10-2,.,TGCGCCAGCAGTGAGTCGAAAGGACTCCCCTCCGAAGCTTTCTTT,CASSESKGLPSEAFF
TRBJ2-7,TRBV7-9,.,TGTGCCAGCACCTACAGTTCCTACGAGCAGTACTTC,CASTYSSYEQYF
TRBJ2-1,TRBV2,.,TGTGCCAGCAGTGAATCCTCTAGCAGCTACAATGAGCAGTTCTTC,CASSESSSSYNEQFF
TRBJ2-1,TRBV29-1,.,TGCAGCACCGAGAAGGGGACCTACAATGAGCAGTTCTTC,CSTEKGTYNEQFF
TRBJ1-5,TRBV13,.,TGTGCCAGCAGCTTAGGCCGTCAGCAGCCCCAGCATTTT,CASSLGRQQPQHF
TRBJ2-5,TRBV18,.,TGTGCCAGCTCACTATCAGGGGAGCGAGAGACCCAGTACTTC,CASSLSGERETQYF
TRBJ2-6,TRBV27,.,TGTGCCAGCAGTTCCGAACAGGGTATGGGGGCCTCTGGGGCCAACGTCCTGACTTTC,CASSSEQGMGASGANVLTF
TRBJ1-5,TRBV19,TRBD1,TGTGCCAGTAGAAATACAGGGGCCCGCAATCAGCCCCAGCATTTT,CASRNTGARNQPQHF
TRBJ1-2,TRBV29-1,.,TGCAGCGTAGCTCGGTTTCAGGGAGGAACCTCAATAAACTACTATGGCTACACCTTC,CSVARFQGGTSINYYGYTF
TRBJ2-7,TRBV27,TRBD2,TGTGCCAGCAGTTTATCTTCCCTTCGCGGGAGGCCCTACGAGCAGTACTTC,CASSLSSLRGRPYEQYF
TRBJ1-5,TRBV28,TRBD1,TGTGCCAGCAGTTCCTGGACAGGGCCCAAAATCTATAGCAATCAGCCCCAGCATTTT,CASSSWTGPKIYSNQPQHF
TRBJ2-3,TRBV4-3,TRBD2,TGCGCCAGCAGCCAAGATAATCTAGCGGGGGGTATCACAGATACGCAGTATTTT,CASSQDNLAGGITDTQYF
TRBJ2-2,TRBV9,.,TGTGCCAGCAGCCCCCCGGGATCGAACACCGGGGAGCTGTTTTTT,CASSPPGSNTGELFF
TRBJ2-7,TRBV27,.,TGTGCCAGCAGTTTAGGACAGTCCTACGAGCAGTACTTC,CASSLGQSYEQYF
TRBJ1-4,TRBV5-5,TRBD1,TGTGCCAGCAGCTTGGTCGACAGGGCCGATCTTGAAAAACTGTTTTTT,CASSLVDRADLEKLFF
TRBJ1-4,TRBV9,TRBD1,TGTGCCAGCAGCGTAGATGGGGCAGGGGGCGATGAAAAACTGTTTTTT,CASSVDGAGGDEKLFF
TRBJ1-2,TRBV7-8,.,TGTGCCAGCAGCTTAGGCCCTTCAGGGAATAGGGCCTTC,CASSLGPSGNRAF
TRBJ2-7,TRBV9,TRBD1,TGTGCCAGCAGCACAGAGACAGGGGGAAAAAACGAGCAGTACTTC,CASSTETGGKNEQYF
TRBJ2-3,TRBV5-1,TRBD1,TGCGCCAGCAGGTGGACAGGGGTCACAGATACGCAGTATTTT,CASRWTGVTDTQYF
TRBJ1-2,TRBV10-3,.,TGTGCCATCAGTGAAGGTAGCAGGGACTATGGCTACACCTTC,CAISEGSRDYGYTF
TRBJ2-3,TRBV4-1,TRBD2,TGCGCCAGCAGCCAAGATCTTCTAGCGGGAAGCACAGATACGCAGTATTTT,CASSQDLLAGSTDTQYF
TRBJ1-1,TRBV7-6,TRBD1,TGTGCCAGCAGCTTAGGGGACAGCCTTGAAGCTTTCTTT,CASSLGDSLEAFF
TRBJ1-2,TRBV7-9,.,TGTGCCAGCAGCTCCAAGGTTCAGGGGAACTCTGGCTACACCTTC,CASSSKVQGNSGYTF
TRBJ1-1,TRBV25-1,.,TGTGCCAGCAGTGATGTCGTGAACACTGAAGCTTTCTTT,CASSDVVNTEAFF
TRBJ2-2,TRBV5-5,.,TGTGCCAGCAGCCGAAACGCTGGGACTGGGTCCGGGGAGCTGTTTTTT,CASSRNAGTGSGELFF
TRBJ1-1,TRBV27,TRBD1,TGTGCCAGCAGCCTTGGACAGGGAGGGGCGAACACTGAAGCTTTCTTT,CASSLGQGGANTEAFF